The clone carrying this TCR beta chain was seen more than once but under ten times. Antigen specificity is unknown. These data belong to a study of T-cell memory formation after mild COVID-19. Across the study: The TCR clusters were mostly specific to one donor.

Study conclusions and caveats: Prior to infection, memory already included some responding clones, suggesting cross-reactive memory joined.

Trimming took 0 bases from V and 0 from J, leaving 11 bases between them. CDR3 length equals 17 residues. Per germline, CDR1 LGHNA and CDR2 YSLEER. Using constant-segment primers, 5'RACE produced TCR alpha and TCR beta cDNA libraries carrying sample barcodes and UMIs. TCRdb re-called the 5' RACE reads through MiXCR, storing one row per CDR3 protein. The sample has 270,000 or so distinct CDR3 sequences, around 17% seen once; the top ten hold 22%. The TCR sequence derives from a man in his late teens or twenties who had mild COVID-19 (a few samples of this study predate the infection). Cell type and time point are not known. Sequenced: PBMCs or a T cell subset sorted from them (not recorded which). The chain employs TRBV4-3 and TRBJ2-2, with TRBD1 as a possible D gene (5 bases). The DNA for the CDR3 is TGCGCCAGCAGCCAAGAAGACCAGGGCGCGAACACCGGGGAGCTGTTTTTT. Its protein is CASSQEDQGANTGELFF.